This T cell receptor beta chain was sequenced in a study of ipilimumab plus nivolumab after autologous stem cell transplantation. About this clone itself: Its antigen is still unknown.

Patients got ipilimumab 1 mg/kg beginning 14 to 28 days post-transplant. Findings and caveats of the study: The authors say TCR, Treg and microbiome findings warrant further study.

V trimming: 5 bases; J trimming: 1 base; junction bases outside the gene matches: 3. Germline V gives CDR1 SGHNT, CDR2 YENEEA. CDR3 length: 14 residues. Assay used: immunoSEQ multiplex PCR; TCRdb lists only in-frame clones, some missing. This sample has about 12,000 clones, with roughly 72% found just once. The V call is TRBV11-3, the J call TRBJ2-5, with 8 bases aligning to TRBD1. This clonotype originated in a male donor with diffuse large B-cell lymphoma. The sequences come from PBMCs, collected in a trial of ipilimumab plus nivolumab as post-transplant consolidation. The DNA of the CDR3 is TGTGCCAGCAGCGCCGGACAGGGCCAAGAGACCCAGTACTTC. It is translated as CASSAGQGQETQYF.